This T cell receptor (beta chain) was recorded in a study of blood T cells in healthy people across ages. As for the study in general: Using template switching, researchers captured about one barcoded beta molecule for each two T cells.

Sample-barcoded 5' priming and a J-beta primer mix drove a second PCR of about 6 to 11 cycles. TCRdb re-derived calls from the 5' RACE reads in MiXCR, one entry per CDR3 protein. Among about 1,600,000 distinct CDR3 sequences, 42% were seen once, and the ten largest hold 7.9%. This CDR3 spans 14 amino acids. The V and J ends lost 5 bases and 7 bases respectively, with 17 bases between them. This clonotype was detected a few times. Just one base apart from a much larger clone, this may be a read error. The specimen sequenced was blood. V and J are TRBV12-3 or TRBV12-4 and TRBJ1-2; D remains ambiguous. The sequence was collected from a woman under 30 in good health. The CDR3 coding sequence is TGTGCCAGCAGTGTAGGGCCAGCTCCTTTTGGCTACACCTTC. This sequence encodes CASSVGPAPFGYTF.